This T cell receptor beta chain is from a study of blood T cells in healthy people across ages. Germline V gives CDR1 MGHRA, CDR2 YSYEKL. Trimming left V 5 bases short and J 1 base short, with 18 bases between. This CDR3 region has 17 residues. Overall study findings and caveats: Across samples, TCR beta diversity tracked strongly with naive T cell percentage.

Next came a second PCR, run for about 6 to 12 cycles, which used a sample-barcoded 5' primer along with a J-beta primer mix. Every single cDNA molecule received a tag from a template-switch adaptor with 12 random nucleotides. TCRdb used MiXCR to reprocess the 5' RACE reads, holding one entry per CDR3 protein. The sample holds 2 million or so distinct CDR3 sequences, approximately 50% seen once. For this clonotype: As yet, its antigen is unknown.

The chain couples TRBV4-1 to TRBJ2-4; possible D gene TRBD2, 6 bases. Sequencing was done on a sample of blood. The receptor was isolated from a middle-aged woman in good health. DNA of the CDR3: TGCGCCAGCAGCGAACCGACTAGTCCATTTGCCAAAAACATTCAGTACTTC. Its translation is CASSEPTSPFAKNIQYF.